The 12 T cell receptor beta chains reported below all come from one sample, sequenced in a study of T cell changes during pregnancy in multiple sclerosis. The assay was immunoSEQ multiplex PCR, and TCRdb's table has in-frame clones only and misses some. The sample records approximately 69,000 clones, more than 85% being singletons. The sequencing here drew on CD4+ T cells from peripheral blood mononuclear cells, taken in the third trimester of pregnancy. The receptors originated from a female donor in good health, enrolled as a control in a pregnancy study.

The CDR3 bases are TGTGCCAGCAGCCGCGACCGGGGGTCCTATGCACTGTTTTTT. Translated, it gives CASSRDRGSYALFF. J is TRBJ1-4 and V is TRBV7-2, with a possible D match to TRBD1 (5 bases). This CDR3 has 14 amino acids. With 5 bases removed from V and 13 bases from J, the gap between germline ends came to 20 bases. CDR1 and CDR2 from the germline V gene are SGHTA and FQGNSA. Together with reference TRBV7-2 and TRBJ1-4, the CDR3 gives the full variable domain: GAGVSQSPSNKVTEKGKDVELRCDPISGHTALYWYRQSLGQGLEFLIYFQGNSAPDKSGLPSDRFSAERTGGSVSTLTIQRTQQEDSAVYLCASSRDRGSYALFFGSGTQLSVL.

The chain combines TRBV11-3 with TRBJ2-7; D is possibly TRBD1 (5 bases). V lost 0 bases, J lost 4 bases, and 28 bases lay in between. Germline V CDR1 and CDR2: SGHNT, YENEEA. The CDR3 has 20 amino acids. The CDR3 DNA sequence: TGTGCCAGCAGCTTAGAGGGTTTAGAAAGCCAGGGATACGATGAGTACGAGCAGTACTTC. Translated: CASSLEGLESQGYDEYEQYF.

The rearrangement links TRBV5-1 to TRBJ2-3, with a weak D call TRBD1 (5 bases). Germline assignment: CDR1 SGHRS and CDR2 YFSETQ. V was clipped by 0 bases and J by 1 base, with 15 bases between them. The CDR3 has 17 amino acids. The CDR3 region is CASSLVSAGPGTDTQYF. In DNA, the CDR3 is TGCGCCAGCAGCTTGGTGTCGGCAGGGCCCGGCACAGATACGCAGTATTTT.

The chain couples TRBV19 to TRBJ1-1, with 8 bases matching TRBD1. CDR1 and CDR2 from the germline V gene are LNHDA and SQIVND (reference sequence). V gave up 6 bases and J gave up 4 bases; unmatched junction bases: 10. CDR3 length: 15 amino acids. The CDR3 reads CASSTLGQGGTEAFF. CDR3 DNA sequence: TGTGCCAGTAGCACCCTCGGACAGGGAGGCACTGAAGCTTTCTTT.

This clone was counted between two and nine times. CDR3 protein: CASSVAGTDQPQHF. CDR3 bases: TGTGCCAGCAGCGTAGCCGGGACAGATCAGCCCCAGCATTTT. The chain employs TRBV9 and TRBJ1-5; 7 bases map to TRBD1. CDR3 length: 14 amino acids. V lost 0 bases to trimming and J lost 5 bases; unmatched junction nucleotides: 2. Germline V gene sequence: CDR1 SGDLS, CDR2 YYNGEE. Full variable domain (remainder filled in from reference TRBV9 and TRBJ1-5): DSGVTQTPKHLITATGQRVTLRCSPRSGDLSVYWYQQSLDQGLQFLIQYYNGEERAKGNILERFSAQQFPDLHSELNLSSLELGDSALYFCASSVAGTDQPQHFGDGTRLSIL.

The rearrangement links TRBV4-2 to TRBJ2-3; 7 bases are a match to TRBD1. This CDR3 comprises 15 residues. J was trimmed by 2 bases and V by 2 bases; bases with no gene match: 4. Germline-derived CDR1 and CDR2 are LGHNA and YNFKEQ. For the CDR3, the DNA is TGTGCCAGCAGCCAAAGGGGGACAGTCACAGATACGCAGTATTTT. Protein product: CASSQRGTVTDTQYF.

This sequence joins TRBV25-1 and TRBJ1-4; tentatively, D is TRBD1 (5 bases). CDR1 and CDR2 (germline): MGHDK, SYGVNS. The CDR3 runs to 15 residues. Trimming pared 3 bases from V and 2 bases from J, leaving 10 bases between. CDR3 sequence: CASSDQGYTNEKLFF. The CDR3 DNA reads TGTGCCAGCAGTGACCAGGGTTACACTAATGAAAAACTGTTTTTT.

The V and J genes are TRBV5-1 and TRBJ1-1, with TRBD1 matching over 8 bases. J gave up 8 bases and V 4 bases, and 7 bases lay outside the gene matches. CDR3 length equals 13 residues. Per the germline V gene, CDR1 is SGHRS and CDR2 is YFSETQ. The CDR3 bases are TGCGCCAGCAGCCTCGGACAGGGTCGGGAAGCTTTCTTT. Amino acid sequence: CASSLGQGREAFF.

The CDR3 sequence is CASSRYDRGGTDTQYF. CDR3 nucleotide sequence: TGTGCCAGCTCACGCTACGACAGGGGAGGCACAGATACGCAGTATTTT. The gene calls are TRBV18 and TRBJ2-3; TRBD1 matches at 8 bases. The CDR3 runs to 16 residues. Trimming at V came to 4 bases and at J to 1 base, leaving 7 bases not matched to a gene. Germline V gene lookup returns CDR1 KGHSH and CDR2 LQKENI.

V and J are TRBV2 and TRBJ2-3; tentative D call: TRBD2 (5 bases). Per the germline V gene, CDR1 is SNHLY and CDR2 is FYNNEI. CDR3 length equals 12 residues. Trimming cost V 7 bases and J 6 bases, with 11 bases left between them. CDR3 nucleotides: TGTGCCAGCACCCCGCCGGGGGATACGCAGTATTTT. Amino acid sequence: CASTPPGDTQYF.

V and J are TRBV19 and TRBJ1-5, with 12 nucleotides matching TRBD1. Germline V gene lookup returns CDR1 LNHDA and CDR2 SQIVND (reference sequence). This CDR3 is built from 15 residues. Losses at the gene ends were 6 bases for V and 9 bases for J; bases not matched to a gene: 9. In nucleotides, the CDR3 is TGTGCCAGTAGCCCGGGACAGGGGGCCCTTGGGCCCCAGCATTTT. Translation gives CASSPGQGALGPQHF.

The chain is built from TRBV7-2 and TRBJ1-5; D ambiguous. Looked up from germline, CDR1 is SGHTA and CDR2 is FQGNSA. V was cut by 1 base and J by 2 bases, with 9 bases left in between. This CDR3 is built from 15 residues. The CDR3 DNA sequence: TGTGCCAGCAGCTTAGGAGGGATCGGCAATCAGCCCCAGCATTTT. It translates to CASSLGGIGNQPQHF.